Listed below are T cell receptor beta chains from one sample, sequenced in a study of regulatory T cells in long-lasting Graves disease. TCRdb recomputed calls from the multiplex PCR reads with MiXCR, one row per CDR3 protein. The sample includes about 470,000 distinct CDR3 sequences, roughly 20% of them seen just once. The sample here was peripheral blood mononuclear cells (PBMCs), taken when the disease was refractory, from a patient treated with antithyroid drugs. These receptors originate from a female donor with Graves disease. CDR3s include the opening cysteine and the closing phenylalanine or tryptophan. D genes are given only for firm matches. Not every row has a clone size; where given, it reads once, few, many or a size class.

>TRBJ2-7|TRBV18|many|.
TGTGCCAGCTCACCACGGAGGGCCTACGAGCAGTACTTC
CASSPRRAYEQYF
>TRBJ2-2|TRBV19|few|TRBD1
TGTGCCAGTCTCAGCTGGGGACAGGGGACCACCGGGGAGCTGTTTTTT
CASLSWGQGTTGELFF
>TRBJ2-2|TRBV30|many|TRBD2
TGTGCCTATACGAGGGTCAGCGGGAGGACCGGGGAGCTGTTTTTT
CAYTRVSGRTGELFF
>TRBJ2-7|TRBV27|many|TRBD1
TGTGCCAGCAGTCTAACCGGGACAGGATACTACGAGCAGTACTTC
CASSLTGTGYYEQYF
>TRBJ2-7|TRBV29-1|many|.
TGCAGCGTTCTCACCGGGCCGGACTCCTACGAGCAGTACTTC
CSVLTGPDSYEQYF
>TRBJ2-2|TRBV14|.|.
TGTGCCAGCAGCCCCTGGGTTGCTGCCCACGGGGAGCTGTTTTTT
CASSPWVAAHGELFF
>TRBJ1-2|TRBV3-1|many|.
TGTGCCAGCAGCCAAGAGGGCTATGGCTACACCTTC
CASSQEGYGYTF
>TRBJ2-7|TRBV20-1|.|.
TGCAGTAGACGGCTAAAGGGGAACTACGAGCAGTACTTC
CSRRLKGNYEQYF
>TRBJ1-5|TRBV6-7|.|TRBD1
TGTGCCAGCAGTTACTCATTGGGACAGGGATTGTGCAATCAGCCCCGGCATTTT
CASSYSLGQGLCNQPRHF
>TRBJ1-1|TRBV28|many|.
TGTGCCAGCAGTTTATTTAGACTGAACACTGAAGCTTTCTTT
CASSLFRLNTEAFF
>TRBJ1-3|TRBV7-2|.|.
TGTGCCAGCAGCCCCCACGTTGTGACCGGGGGAAACACCATATATTTT
CASSPHVVTGGNTIYF
>TRBJ1-1|TRBV9|few|.
TGTGCCAGCAGCGCCCGTGGCACTGAAGCTTTCTTT
CASSARGTEAFF
>TRBJ2-3|TRBV12-3/TRBV12-4|.|.
TGTGCCAACAGTCCGTATCAAGCAGTGGATACGCAGTATTTT
CANSPYQAVDTQYF
>TRBJ1-2|TRBV28|many|TRBD1
TGTGCCACCGTGACAGGGGGCGCGGACTATGGCTACACCTTC
CATVTGGADYGYTF
>TRBJ1-5|TRBV5-5|.|.
TGCGCCAGCAGCTTGCCGCGCTGGAGACTATTGAGACCCCAGCATTTT
CASSLPRWRLLRPQHF
>TRBJ2-7|TRBV20-1|.|.
TGCAGTGCTCAGGACAGCTCCTACGAGCAGTACTTC
CSAQDSSYEQYF
>TRBJ2-6|TRBV5-1|.|.
TGCGCCAGCAGCCCTCGGGCGGCTGGGGCCAACGTCCTGACTTTC
CASSPRAAGANVLTF
>TRBJ1-2|TRBV6-1|few|.
TGTGCCAGCAGTGACGAAATTCGGGGGCCCAACCGCTACACCTTC
CASSDEIRGPNRYTF
>TRBJ1-2|TRBV3-1|few|.
TGTGCCAGCGGCTCAAACCCCGGGGGGGGCTACACCTTC
CASGSNPGGGYTF
>TRBJ1-5|TRBV7-6|.|.
TGTGCCAGCAGGAGAGGGACATCTAGCAATCAGCCCCAGCATTTT
CASRRGTSSNQPQHF
>TRBJ2-1|TRBV11-2|.|TRBD2
TGTGCCAGCAGCTGGACTAGCAGGAAGGAAAATGAGCAGTTCTTC
CASSWTSRKENEQFF
>TRBJ2-7|TRBV5-6|.|TRBD2
TGTGCCAGCAGCTTGTGGGCTAGCGGGGGCGTCGAGCAGTACTTC
CASSLWASGGVEQYF
>TRBJ2-7|TRBV6-2/TRBV6-3|.|.
TGTGCCAGCAGTGCTAGTCACGAGCAGTACTTC
CASSASHEQYF
>TRBJ2-7|TRBV4-1|few|.
TGCGCCAGCAGCCCTTTACAGTTCGGTCACTACGAGCAGTACTTC
CASSPLQFGHYEQYF
>TRBJ1-1|TRBV28|.|.
TGTGCCAGCAGTTTATCGTTAGGGGGGATGAACACTGAAGCTTCCTTT
CASSLSLGGMNTEASF
>TRBJ1-6|TRBV5-1|many|.
TGCGCCAGCGGGGAGAGAGGTTCACCCCTCCACTTT
CASGERGSPLHF
>TRBJ2-7|TRBV15|many|.
TGTGCCACCTCCTCGGCGGCAGCGCCTTACGAGCAGTACTTC
CATSSAAAPYEQYF
>TRBJ2-7|TRBV6-2/TRBV6-3|few|.
TGTGCCAGCAGTTACTCTGTGGGGAGCTCCTACGAGCAGTACTTC
CASSYSVGSSYEQYF
>TRBJ2-5|TRBV5-1|few|.
TGCGCCAGCAGCGCCGGTCGGAACCAAGAGACCCAGTACTTC
CASSAGRNQETQYF
>TRBJ1-6|TRBV28|many|.
TGTGCCAGCAGTTTAAGTCTCAGCTCCTATAATTCACCCCTCCACTTT
CASSLSLSSYNSPLHF